The 29 T cell receptor beta chains given below trace back to one sample, sequenced in a study of T cell repertoires in cytomegalovirus infection. Using its own MiXCR run on the reads, TCRdb lists one record per CDR3 protein. The sample records some 240,000 distinct CDR3 sequences, 17% being singletons. The sample taken for sequencing was CD8+ T cells from PBMCs. These receptors were taken from a human donor in good health (CMV status not recorded). Some clones in this sample may be carry-over from other donors' samples.

The table lists this clonotype with many counts. The rearrangement links TRBV12-3 or TRBV12-4 to TRBJ2-2; TRBD2 might be the D (5 bases). V dropped 6 bases and J dropped 7 bases, with 9 bases sitting between them. The length of the CDR3 is 12 residues. For the CDR3, the DNA is TGTGCCAGCAGCCGGCGGGTCGGGGAGCTGTTTTTT. Protein product: CASSRRVGELFF.

This clonotype was seen at least ten times. The chain joins TRBV7-8 to TRBJ1-1, with a weak D call TRBD1 (5 bases). V lost 2 bases and J 6 bases, leaving 13 bases between the germline ends. The CDR3 consists of 14 residues. Looked up from germline, CDR1 is SGHVS and CDR2 is FQNEAQ. Here the CDR3 DNA reads TGTGCCAGCAGCTTATCGGACAATATCTCTGAAGCTTTCTTT. Protein product: CASSLSDNISEAFF.

This clonotype was detected many times. This sequence joins TRBV6-4 and TRBJ2-3; 8 bases line up with TRBD2. Germline trimming cut 3 bases from V and 5 bases from J; bases unmatched to any gene: 10. Germline CDR1 and CDR2: MRHNA and SNTAGT. The CDR3 has 16 residues. The CDR3 sequence is CASSERGGGPRDTQYF. Written as DNA, the CDR3 is TGTGCCAGCAGTGAGCGGGGCGGGGGGCCACGAGATACGCAGTATTTT.

This rearrangement joins TRBV6-6 to TRBJ2-2; 11 nucleotides line up with TRBD2. This CDR3 spans 17 amino acids. The J segment lost 7 bases and the V segment lost 2 bases, leaving 9 bases of the junction unmatched. CDR1 is MNHNY and CDR2 is SVGAGI in the germline V gene (reference sequence). The CDR3, as DNA: TGTGCCAGCAGTTACAATCTAGCGGGGGGCTCCGGCGGGGAGCTGTTTTTT. It is translated as CASSYNLAGGSGGELFF.

The sample holds a few counts of this clonotype. The gene calls are TRBV28 and TRBJ1-1; TRBD1 aligns across 8 bases. V lost 3 bases, J lost 5 bases, and 17 bases stayed unmatched. The CDR3 spans 18 residues. Germline CDR1 is MDHEN and CDR2 is SYDVKM. The CDR3 nucleotides read TGTGCCAGCAGTTTCATAGCCCGACAGGGGCCATTGGGGACTGAAGCTTTCTTT. Translation: CASSFIARQGPLGTEAFF.

The chain is built from TRBV18 and TRBJ1-5; TRBD1 is a possible D gene (5 bases). The CDR3 is 16 amino acids. The V end was cut by 3 bases, the J end by 0 bases, with 12 bases between. Germline V gives CDR1 KGHSH, CDR2 LQKENI. In nucleotides, the CDR3 is TGTGCCAGCTCACCGAGGGACTCCCTTAGCAATCAGCCCCAGCATTTT. Its translation is CASSPRDSLSNQPQHF.

This clonotype has just a few counts. V usage is TRBV5-5 and J usage is TRBJ1-5; D uncertain. The V and J ends lost 4 bases and 1 base respectively, with 9 bases between them. The CDR3 has 14 amino acids. The V gene's germline CDR1 is SGHKS and CDR2 YYEKEE (reference sequence). This CDR3 reads CASSPAYSNQPQHF. The CDR3 DNA reads TGTGCCAGCAGCCCGGCATACAGCAATCAGCCCCAGCATTTT. Using reference TRBV5-5 and TRBJ1-5 for the parts outside the CDR3, the full variable domain is DAGVTQSPTHLIKTRGQQVTLRCSPISGHKSVSWYQQVLGQGPQFIFQYYEKEERGRGNFPDRFSARQFPNYSSELNVNALLLGDSALYLCASSPAYSNQPQHFGDGTRLSIL.

The rearrangement joins TRBV5-6 to TRBJ1-1; 10 bases match TRBD1. Germline V gene sequence: CDR1 SGHDT, CDR2 YYEEEE. This CDR3 is 14 amino acids long. V dropped 0 bases and J dropped 7; count of bases not matched to a gene: 3. CDR3 loop: CASSLGDRGSEAFF. CDR3 coding DNA: TGTGCCAGCAGCTTGGGGGACAGGGGAAGTGAAGCTTTCTTT.

In this sample, this clonotype turned up many times. V and J are TRBV2 and TRBJ1-1; D is perhaps TRBD1 (5 bases). The CDR3 is 13 residues long. Germline-derived CDR1 and CDR2 are SNHLY and FYNNEI. Trimming stripped 3 bases from V and 2 bases from J, with 7 bases between. The CDR3 DNA sequence: TGTGCCAGCAGTGAGGGACTAAACACTGAAGCTTTCTTT. Translated, it gives CASSEGLNTEAFF.

The table lists this clonotype with many counts. This chain links TRBV2 with TRBJ1-1; TRBD1 aligns across 8 bases. V gave up 7 bases and J gave up 0 bases; unmatched junction bases: 10. Germline V gene sequence: CDR1 SNHLY, CDR2 FYNNEI. The CDR3 covers 16 residues. The CDR3 DNA reads as TGTGCCAGCATACCGACAGGGGAAGGCATGAACACTGAAGCTTTCTTT. Amino acid sequence: CASIPTGEGMNTEAFF. The complete variable domain, with remaining parts taken from reference TRBV2 and TRBJ1-1, reads EPEVTQTPSHQVTQMGQEVILRCVPISNHLYFYWYRQILGQKVEFLVSFYNNEISEKSEIFDDQFSVERPDGSNFTLKIRSTKLEDSAMYFCASIPTGEGMNTEAFFGQGTRLTVV.

This clonotype occurred many times. This sequence joins TRBV7-2 and TRBJ2-2; TRBD2 is a possible D gene (6 bases). The CDR3 is made up of 16 amino acids. V was trimmed by 0 bases and J by 4 bases, leaving 12 bases between them. The germline gives CDR1 SGHTA, CDR2 FQGNSA. CDR3 residues: CASSLAPGEGTGELFF. The CDR3 region has the DNA TGTGCCAGCAGCTTAGCGCCGGGGGAAGGCACCGGGGAGCTGTTTTTT.

This clonotype was observed many times. The chain recombines TRBV12-3 or TRBV12-4 with TRBJ2-7, with D perhaps matching TRBD2 (5 bases). This CDR3 has 12 residues. Trimming took off 5 bases at V and 2 bases at J, with 7 bases between the two ends. CDR3 residues: CASSRDPYEQYF. The CDR3 DNA reads as TGTGCCAGCAGTCGGGATCCCTACGAGCAGTACTTC.

A few counts support this clonotype. V usage is TRBV27 and J usage is TRBJ1-5; no clear D. The length of the CDR3 is 13 residues. V lost 4 bases to trimming and J lost 7 bases, with 11 bases between them. Germline values: CDR1 MNHEY, CDR2 SMNVEV (reference sequence). The CDR3, as DNA: TGTGCCAGCAGTTGGGTGGTTGGACAGCCCCAGCATTTT. Translating it yields CASSWVVGQPQHF.

This clonotype showed up just a few times. J is TRBJ2-2 and V is TRBV6-6; TRBD2 aligns across 7 bases. This CDR3 contains 15 residues. Germline trimming cut 5 bases from V and 7 bases from J; bases unmatched to any gene: 10. Germline-derived CDR1 and CDR2 are MNHNY and SVGAGI (reference sequence). The CDR3 DNA reads as TGTGCCAGCAGTAACTGGGGGGGGGGTGGCGGGGAGCTGTTTTTT. It is translated as CASSNWGGGGGELFF.

In its sample, this clonotype was seen a few times. J is TRBJ2-5 and V is TRBV6-5; D remains ambiguous. The germline V gene has CDR1 MNHEY and CDR2 SVGAGI. The CDR3 length is 15 residues. V lost 1 base to trimming and J lost 4 bases, with 13 bases between them. The CDR3 sequence: CASSYLGSVGETQYF. The DNA of the CDR3 is TGTGCCAGCAGTTACTTGGGCAGTGTCGGAGAGACCCAGTACTTC.

This clonotype was counted at least ten times. This rearrangement joins TRBV7-6 to TRBJ2-1; D gene ambiguous. The CDR3 extends over 15 amino acids. The V gene's germline CDR1 is SGHVS and CDR2 FNYEAQ. The V and J ends lost 1 base and 0 bases respectively, with 7 bases between them. The CDR3 DNA reads as TGTGCCAGCAGCTTAGACTTGAGCTCCTACAATGAGCAGTTCTTC. It translates to CASSLDLSSYNEQFF.

The V gene is TRBV6-1, the J gene TRBJ2-1, with 8 positions matching TRBD1. The length of the CDR3 is 19 residues. V was clipped by 0 bases and J by 4 bases; unmatched bases: 14. Per the germline V gene, CDR1 is MNHNS and CDR2 is SASEGT. The DNA of the CDR3 is TGTGCCAGCAGTGAAGCGGCTTATGACAGACAGGGGATTTACAATGAGCAGTTCTTC. Protein: CASSEAAYDRQGIYNEQFF.

V is TRBV6-6 and J is TRBJ1-1; D not certain. Trimming left V 3 bases short and J 1 base short, with 9 bases between. The CDR3 is 14 residues long. Germline V CDR1 and CDR2: MNHNY, SVGAGI (reference sequence). DNA of the CDR3: TGTGCCAGCAGTTATTCTTCCCAGAACACTGAAGCTTTCTTT. This sequence encodes CASSYSSQNTEAFF.

This sequence joins TRBV19 and TRBJ2-1; 7 bases match TRBD2. Losses at the gene ends were 2 bases for V and 3 bases for J; bases not matched to a gene: 1. The CDR3 length is 14 residues. Per germline, CDR1 LNHDA and CDR2 SQIVND (reference sequence). The CDR3 sequence is CASSIWGGYNEQFF. The CDR3 DNA follows: TGTGCCAGTAGTATATGGGGGGGCTACAATGAGCAGTTCTTC.

This clonotype has just a few counts. The V and J genes are TRBV29-1 and TRBJ1-3; D possibly corresponds to TRBD1 (6 bases). The CDR3 runs 15 residues. CDR1 SQVTM and CDR2 ANQGSEA come from the germline V gene. V shed 7 bases and J shed 4 bases, with 20 bases lying between them. Written as DNA, the CDR3 is TGCAGCGCCCTGGGGCGGGGGCAGGAGGGAAACACCATATATTTT. It yields the protein CSALGRGQEGNTIYF.

This clonotype was counted between two and nine times. The V gene is TRBV7-8, the J gene TRBJ2-7, with a possible D match to TRBD1 (5 bases). This CDR3 is built from 14 residues. Germline loops: CDR1 SGHVS, CDR2 FQNEAQ. V gave up 3 bases and J gave up 7 bases, with 16 bases separating them. The CDR3 region has the DNA TGTGCCAGCAGCTTGGGTTACCAGGGTGAAGAGCAGTACTTC. Amino acid sequence: CASSLGYQGEEQYF.

This clonotype has a count of ten or more. The chain employs TRBV4-3 and TRBJ2-6; D might be TRBD1 or TRBD2, each matching 5 bases. The germline gives CDR1 LGHNA, CDR2 YSLEER. V shed 1 base and J shed 4 bases, with 11 bases lying between them. This CDR3 comprises 16 residues. The CDR3 DNA follows: TGCGCCAGCAGCCAAGTTAGAGGGGCCGGGGCCAACGTCCTGACTTTC. It encodes CASSQVRGAGANVLTF.

This clonotype was seen a few times. This chain uses TRBV2 with TRBJ1-6; the D gene is possibly TRBD1 (6 bases). Germline-derived CDR1 and CDR2 are SNHLY and FYNNEI. V was clipped by 2 bases and J by 7 bases, with 15 bases between them. The CDR3 runs to 16 residues. Here the CDR3 reads CASSEYGAGTNSPLHF. CDR3 DNA: TGTGCCAGCAGTGAATACGGGGCAGGGACAAATTCACCCCTCCACTTT.

This clonotype was seen a few times. This rearrangement joins TRBV7-2 to TRBJ1-1; 7 nucleotides line up with TRBD1. CDR1 is SGHTA and CDR2 is FQGNSA in the germline V gene. Trimming cost V 5 bases and J 5 bases; bases outside gene matches: 14. This CDR3 contains 16 residues. The CDR3 here is CASSPNLYKQGTEAFF. CDR3 nucleotides: TGTGCCAGCAGCCCCAACCTATACAAACAGGGGACTGAAGCTTTCTTT. Using reference TRBV7-2 and TRBJ1-1 for the parts outside the CDR3, the full variable domain is GAGVSQSPSNKVTEKGKDVELRCDPISGHTALYWYRQSLGQGLEFLIYFQGNSAPDKSGLPSDRFSAERTGGSVSTLTIQRTQQEDSAVYLCASSPNLYKQGTEAFFGQGTRLTVV.

This clonotype was recorded many times. V is TRBV7-8 and J is TRBJ2-3, with 8 bases aligning to TRBD1. This CDR3 has 18 amino acids. Trimming cost V 1 base and J 4 bases; bases outside gene matches: 13. Germline V lookup: CDR1 SGHVS, CDR2 FQNEAQ. Written as DNA, the CDR3 is TGTGCCAGCAGCTTAGAGTATACCGGGACAGGACGTGCAGATACGCAGTATTTT. Translating it yields CASSLEYTGTGRADTQYF.

This clonotype was seen only once. The chain uses TRBV28 and TRBJ2-7, with 7 bases fitting TRBD1. CDR3 length: 14 amino acids. V dropped 5 bases and J dropped 2; count of bases not matched to a gene: 6. From germline, CDR1 is MDHEN and CDR2 SYDVKM. CDR3 DNA sequence: TGTGCCAGCAGTGGGGGACAGTTGGCCTACGAGCAGTACTTC. This codes for CASSGGQLAYEQYF.

V usage is TRBV11-2 and J usage is TRBJ1-3, with 10 bases lining up with TRBD1. V lost 3 bases and J lost 2; bases outside the gene matches: 7. The CDR3 extends over 17 amino acids. Germline V gene data show CDR1 as SGHAT and CDR2 as FQNNGV. Here the CDR3 reads CASSFWTGGSPGNTIYF. The CDR3 nucleotides read TGTGCCAGCAGCTTTTGGACAGGGGGGTCCCCTGGAAACACCATATATTTT.

This clonotype was counted between two and nine times. This chain uses TRBV25-1 with TRBJ1-5; D call uncertain. The V end was cut by 5 bases, the J end by 7 bases, with 12 bases between. The CDR3 is made up of 13 amino acids. CDR1 and CDR2 from the germline V gene are MGHDK and SYGVNS. This CDR3 is CASSMGSDQPQHF. CDR3 sequence (DNA): TGTGCCAGCAGTATGGGGAGTGACCAGCCCCAGCATTTT. The full variable domain, its missing parts supplied by reference TRBV25-1 and TRBJ1-5, is EADIYQTPRYLVIGTGKKITLECSQTMGHDKMYWYQQDPGMELHLIHYSYGVNSTEKGDLSSESTVSRIRTEHFPLTLESARPSHTSQYLCASSMGSDQPQHFGDGTRLSIL.

The sample holds many counts of this clonotype. The gene calls are TRBV7-2 and TRBJ1-2, with D maybe TRBD1 (6 bases). Germline V gene lookup returns CDR1 SGHTA and CDR2 FQGNSA. The CDR3 consists of 13 residues. V lost 5 bases to trimming and J lost 6 bases, with 13 bases between them. The CDR3 DNA follows: TGTGCCAGCAGCCCGGGGGGGGCGAATGGCTACACCTTC. Its protein product is CASSPGGANGYTF.